The rows below give T cell receptor beta chains drawn from one sample of a study of blood T cell repertoires in COVID-19. Sequencing was performed with immunoSEQ multiplex PCR; in TCRdb, only in-frame clones are kept and a portion is missing. Of nearly 15,000 clones listed, 80% to 90% were seen once; the top ten hold approximately 3.1%. The material sequenced was peripheral blood. The receptors here all came from a human donor in a cohort sampled during active COVID-19. Each CDR3 is given with its conserved first and last residue. The order of the fields is V gene, D gene, clone size, J gene, CDR3 protein, CDR3 DNA. The D gene is left open where the match is weak. Rows give clone size only sometimes, using once, few, many, or a class for an expanded clone.

>TRBV19|.|few|TRBJ1-5
CASSPQDSGNQPQHF
TGTGCCAGTAGTCCTCAGGACAGCGGAAATCAGCCCCAGCATTTT
>TRBV7-2|.|.|TRBJ1-2
CASTLPGVVYGYTF
TGTGCCAGCACCCTCCCAGGGGTAGTCTATGGCTACACCTTC
>TRBV5-4|.|.|TRBJ2-5
CASSLDRETQYF
TGTGCCAGCAGCTTGGACCGGGAGACCCAGTACTTC
>TRBV5-1|TRBD1|.|TRBJ2-1
CASRIPGQGDNEQFF
TGCGCCAGCAGGATTCCGGGACAGGGGGACAATGAGCAGTTCTTC
>TRBV5-1|.|.|TRBJ2-2
CASSLGQRGELFF
TGCGCCAGCAGCTTGGGGCAGAGGGGGGAGCTGTTTTTT
>TRBV6-5|.|.|TRBJ1-1
CASSYAGAGTEAFF
TGTGCCAGCAGTTACGCAGGGGCGGGCACTGAAGCTTTCTTT
>TRBV10-1|TRBD2|.|TRBJ2-3
CASSEASGGRTDTQYF
TGCGCCAGCAGTGAGGCAAGCGGGGGACGCACAGATACGCAGTATTTT
>TRBV12-5|.|.|TRBJ1-3
CASATGLKGNTIYF
TGTGCTAGTGCAACGGGACTTAAGGGAAACACCATATATTTT
>TRBV2|.|.|TRBJ2-7
CASSGQGAHEQYF
TGTGCCAGCAGCGGGCAGGGTGCGCACGAGCAGTACTTC
>TRBV30|.|.|TRBJ2-1
CAWSVGLASNEQFF
TGTGCCTGGAGTGTTGGTCTAGCTTCCAATGAGCAGTTCTTC
>TRBV5-5|.|.|TRBJ2-3
CASSLAERRADTQYF
TGTGCCAGCAGCTTGGCCGAGCGTCGAGCAGATACGCAGTATTTT
>TRBV25-1|TRBD1|.|TRBJ1-2
CASATGGYGYTF
TGTGCCAGCGCGACAGGGGGGTATGGCTACACCTTC
>TRBV19|TRBD1|.|TRBJ2-7
CASRDRGSYEQYF
TGTGCCAGTAGGGACAGGGGATCCTACGAGCAGTACTTC
>TRBV7-9|TRBD1|.|TRBJ2-7
CASSPDRGRLEQYF
TGTGCCAGCAGCCCCGACAGGGGGCGATTAGAGCAGTACTTC
>TRBV4-1|.|.|TRBJ1-1
CASSHEGDRREAFF
TGCGCCAGCAGCCACGAGGGGGACCGCCGTGAAGCTTTCTTT
>TRBV10-3|.|once|TRBJ1-3
CAISESIRGNTIYF
TGTGCCATCAGTGAAAGCATTCGGGGGAACACCATATATTTT
>TRBV5-5|.|.|TRBJ2-2
CASSLNTGELFF
TGTGCCAGCAGCCTGAACACCGGGGAGCTGTTTTTT